This record looks at one TCR beta chain sequence and its context. All enrollees were roughly 18 to 95 years old and from fewer than 30 US areas. In assigning cohorts, the study relied on participant-reported clinical history. Clones were sequenced by immunoSEQ multiplex PCR, and TCRdb holds only the in-frame ones, with some missing. This sample has 130,000 to 150,000 clones; approximately 90% occur once, and the top ten carry 1.2%. The data derive from a study of blood T cell repertoires in COVID-19. Study-wide context: Acute and convalescent COVID-19 samples came from the United States, Italy and Spain.

The CDR3 runs 20 residues. Germline V gives CDR1 LGHDT, CDR2 YNNKEL (reference sequence). Trimming at V came to 4 bases and at J to 0 bases, leaving 15 bases not matched to a gene. This rearrangement joins TRBV3-1 (or the pseudogene TRBV3-2) to TRBJ1-4; 9 bases agree with TRBD1. The origin of this receptor is a young woman with acute COVID-19. The sequencing sample was made of PBMCs or T cells enriched from blood (not recorded which). CDR3 bases: TGTGCCAGCAGCCCCTTTGCAAGGGGACAGGGCAAGGCAACTAATGAAAAACTGTTTTTT. This translates into CASSPFARGQGKATNEKLFF.